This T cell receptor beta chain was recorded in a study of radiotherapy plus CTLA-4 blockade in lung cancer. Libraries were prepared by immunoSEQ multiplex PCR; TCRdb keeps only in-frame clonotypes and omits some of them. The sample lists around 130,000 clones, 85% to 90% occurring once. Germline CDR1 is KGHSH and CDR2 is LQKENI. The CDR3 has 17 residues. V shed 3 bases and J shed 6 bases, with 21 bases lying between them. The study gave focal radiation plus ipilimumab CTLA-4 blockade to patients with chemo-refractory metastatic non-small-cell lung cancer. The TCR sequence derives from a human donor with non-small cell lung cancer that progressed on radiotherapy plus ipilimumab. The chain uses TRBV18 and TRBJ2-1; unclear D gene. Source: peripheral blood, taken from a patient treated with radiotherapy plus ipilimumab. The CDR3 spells CASSPFSDHRASNEQFF. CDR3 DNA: TGTGCCAGCTCACCCTTCTCGGACCACCGGGCCAGCAATGAGCAGTTCTTC.